These 25 T cell receptor beta chains were all obtained from the same sample, sequenced in a study of glioma-infiltrating T cells. TCR alpha and beta CDR3 regions were amplified from RNA using iRepertoire nested multiplex PCR. MiXCR was run by TCRdb on the multiplex PCR reads, yielding one entry per CDR3 protein. The sample contains approximately 140,000 distinct CDR3 sequences, roughly a quarter of which appear only once. The source material was glioma tissue, nonneoplastic brain tissue, or PBMCs (not recorded which). The receptors derive from a human donor with low-grade glioma or glioblastoma, undergoing nonglioma brain surgery, or in good health (not recorded which).

CDR3 bases: TGTGCCAGCAGTTTATCGTCCCGGGAGAGCACAGATACGCAGTATTTT. Its translation is CASSLSSRESTDTQYF. V usage is TRBV27 and J usage is TRBJ2-3, with D possibly matching TRBD2 (6 bases). Germline lookup yields CDR1 MNHEY and CDR2 SMNVEV (reference sequence). This CDR3 contains 16 residues. Between the trimmed V and J ends, which lost 0 bases and 0 bases, there was a span of 10 bases.

This clonotype was picked up many times. The chain is built from TRBV15 and TRBJ1-5, with D possibly matching TRBD1 (6 bases). This CDR3 comprises 16 residues. Germline CDR1 LNHNV, CDR2 YYDKDF (reference sequence). The ends were cut back, 4 bases at V and 3 bases at J, with 16 bases in the middle. The CDR3 region is CATSTRVQGPNQPQHF. The CDR3, as DNA: TGTGCCACCAGCACACGAGTACAGGGCCCCAATCAGCCCCAGCATTTT.

This clonotype was observed a handful of times. The rearrangement links TRBV27 to TRBJ2-1, with 10 bases lining up with TRBD1. This CDR3 has 18 amino acids. The V and J ends lost 1 base and 3 bases, in that order; junction bases with no gene match: 9. Germline assignment: CDR1 MNHEY and CDR2 SMNVEV (reference sequence). The DNA for the CDR3 is TGTGCCAGCAGTTTATTAGGGGACAGGGGCACCTTCTACAATGAGCAGTTCTTC. Translating it yields CASSLLGDRGTFYNEQFF.

The chain uses TRBV11-2 and TRBJ2-2, with D possibly being TRBD1 or TRBD2 (5 bases each). V was clipped by 6 bases and J by 10 bases, with 12 bases between them. The germline V gene encodes CDR1 SGHAT and CDR2 FQNNGV. The CDR3 has 12 amino acids. Written as DNA, the CDR3 is TGTGCCAGCAGACCCCTGGGGGAGGAGCTGTTTTTT. Encoded protein: CASRPLGEELFF.

The J gene is TRBJ1-1, the V gene TRBV7-6, with D unresolved. There are 14 residues in the CDR3. The V end lost 3 bases, the J end lost 0 bases, and 8 bases lay between the germline ends. Germline V gene data show CDR1 as SGHVS and CDR2 as FNYEAQ. The CDR3 sequence is CASSFDGVNTEAFF. The CDR3 bases are TGTGCCAGCAGCTTCGACGGGGTGAACACTGAAGCTTTCTTT.

This clonotype was seen a handful of times. The rearrangement uses TRBV7-9 and TRBJ1-4, with a tentative D call TRBD1 (6 bases). With 8 bases removed from V and 4 bases from J, the gap between germline ends came to 14 bases. Germline V gives CDR1 SEHNR, CDR2 FQNEAQ (reference sequence). The CDR3 extends over 14 amino acids. The CDR3 loop is CASGQSVYNEKLFF. Here the CDR3 DNA reads TGTGCCAGCGGACAGTCAGTGTATAATGAAAAACTGTTTTTT.

In this sample, this clonotype turned up many times. This chain uses TRBV20-1 with TRBJ2-5; D remains ambiguous. The V end was cut by 1 base, the J end by 4 bases, with 13 bases between. CDR3 length equals 14 residues. Per the germline V gene, CDR1 is DFQATT and CDR2 is SNEGSKA (reference sequence). CDR3 in amino acids: CSARAPGLGETQYF. The CDR3 DNA reads TGCAGTGCTAGAGCGCCGGGTCTGGGAGAGACCCAGTACTTC.

The rearrangement uses TRBV6-6 and TRBJ2-2; no definite D call. The CDR3 spans 15 residues. Germline assignment: CDR1 MNHNY and CDR2 SVGAGI (reference sequence). Trimming pared 10 bases from V and 3 bases from J, leaving 18 bases between. CDR3 region: CAINNDPTDTGELFF. CDR3 bases: TGTGCCATCAACAACGACCCAACAGACACCGGGGAGCTGTTTTTT.

V and J are TRBV20-1 and TRBJ2-2; D might be TRBD1 (5 bases). The ends were cut back, 3 bases at V and 5 bases at J, with 7 bases in the middle. The V gene's germline CDR1 is DFQATT and CDR2 SNEGSKA (reference sequence). CDR3 length equals 12 residues. The CDR3 here is CSASQGTGELFF. The CDR3, as DNA: TGCAGTGCTAGCCAGGGTACCGGGGAGCTGTTTTTT.

This chain connects TRBV7-9 to TRBJ1-5, with 7 nucleotides matching TRBD1. This CDR3 spans 14 amino acids. Germline-derived CDR1 and CDR2 are SEHNR and FQNEAQ (reference sequence). The V and J ends lost 6 bases and 4 bases, in that order; junction bases with no gene match: 6. Here the CDR3 reads CASRLSTGNQPQHF. The CDR3 DNA reads TGTGCCAGCAGGCTCTCGACAGGGAATCAGCCCCAGCATTTT. Full variable domain (outside the CDR3, taken from reference TRBV7-9 and TRBJ1-5): DTGVSQNPRHKITKRGQNVTFRCDPISEHNRLYWYRQTLGQGPEFLTYFQNEAQLEKSRLLSDRFSAERPKGSFSTLEIQRTEQGDSAMYLCASRLSTGNQPQHFGDGTRLSIL.

This clonotype was seen just once. A clone one base away is much larger, so this may be a read error. This rearrangement joins TRBV6-6 to TRBJ1-1; D is unresolved. This CDR3 has 15 amino acids. Germline CDR1 and CDR2: MNHNY and SVGAGI (reference sequence). The CDR3: CASSQTGYMNTEAFF. CDR3 bases: TGCGCCAGCAGCCAGACCGGGTATATGAACACTGAAGCTTTCTTT.

The table lists this clonotype with a few counts. The chain is built from TRBV20-1 and TRBJ2-1; 7 nucleotides align to TRBD2. Germline V CDR1 and CDR2: DFQATT, SNEGSKA (reference sequence). The V gene end was trimmed by 5 bases and the J gene end by 4 bases; junction bases not matched to a gene: 8. There are 14 residues in the CDR3. CDR3 in amino acids: CSAPPGGGYNEQFF. CDR3 bases: TGCAGTGCTCCCCCGGGGGGTGGGTACAATGAGCAGTTCTTC.

Notes on this clonotype: This clone may be a read error of a much larger clone one base away. This chain connects TRBV7-2 to TRBJ1-5, with D possibly matching TRBD1 (5 bases). The CDR3 runs to 13 residues. Germline V lookup: CDR1 SGHTA, CDR2 FQGNSA. The CDR3 protein is CASSRGGNQPKHF. The CDR3 DNA reads as TGTGCCAGCAGCCGGGGGGGTAATCAGCCCAAGCATTTT.

The chain joins TRBV4-1 to TRBJ2-3, with TRBD2 matching over 9 bases. This CDR3 has 16 residues. The J segment lost 2 bases and the V segment lost 1 base, leaving 4 bases of the junction unmatched. The germline V gene encodes CDR1 MGHRA and CDR2 YSYEKL. The CDR3 DNA reads as TGCGCCAGCAGCCAAGCGACTAGCGGAAACACAGATACGCAGTATTTT. It yields the protein CASSQATSGNTDTQYF.

This chain joins TRBV5-4 and TRBJ2-3; 9 bases line up with TRBD1. The CDR3 totals 15 residues. Germline V lookup: CDR1 SGHNT, CDR2 YYREEE (reference sequence). V shed 0 bases, J shed 4 bases, and the junction held 3 bases outside the gene matches. CDR3 bases: TGTGCCAGCAGCTTGGAGACAGGGGGGGCAGATACGCAGTATTTT. This codes for CASSLETGGADTQYF.

This clonotype was seen at least ten times. The chain links TRBV20-1 to TRBJ2-3; 9 bases match TRBD1. Germline V gives CDR1 DFQATT, CDR2 SNEGSKA (reference sequence). V was pared by 1 base and J by 3 bases, with 8 bases of the junction left unmatched. The CDR3 totals 16 residues. CDR3 nucleotides: TGCAGTGCTAGAGGAAGGACAGGGGTTGTGACAGATACGCAGTATTTT. Translating gives CSARGRTGVVTDTQYF.

This clonotype was seen many times. The chain uses TRBV24-1 and TRBJ2-1, with a weak D call TRBD2 (7 bases). This CDR3 spans 15 amino acids. Germline-derived CDR1 and CDR2 are KGHDR and SFDVKD. The V end lost 1 base, the J end lost 3 bases, and 9 bases lay between the germline ends. The CDR3 region is CATSDLRGGYNEQFF. CDR3 in DNA: TGTGCCACCAGTGATTTAAGGGGGGGCTACAATGAGCAGTTCTTC.

The chain links TRBV20-1 to TRBJ2-3; no clear D gene. V was clipped by 3 bases and J by 1 base, with 14 bases between them. CDR3 size: 15 residues. Germline CDR1 reads DFQATT; CDR2 reads SNEGSKA (reference sequence). The CDR3 here is CSARSFGVGTDTQYF. DNA for the CDR3: TGCAGTGCTAGGTCCTTCGGCGTGGGCACAGATACGCAGTATTTT.

In its sample, this clonotype was seen a few times. The gene calls are TRBV7-2 and TRBJ2-1; the match to TRBD2 covers 7 bases. The germline gives CDR1 SGHTA, CDR2 FQGNSA. The V segment lost 5 bases and the J segment 9 bases; nucleotides outside the gene matches: 10. The CDR3 has 14 residues. In DNA, the CDR3 is TGTGCCAGCAGCCCGCAGGGCTGGGAGGGTGAGCAGTTCTTC. Translated: CASSPQGWEGEQFF.

This clonotype was picked up a small number of times. The chain combines TRBV2 with TRBJ1-1, with 7 bases aligning to TRBD1. CDR1 and CDR2 (germline): SNHLY, FYNNEI. The CDR3 totals 16 residues. Losses at the gene ends were 3 bases for V and 1 base for J; bases not matched to a gene: 8. The CDR3 is CASSDQTGRPNTEAFF. DNA of the CDR3: TGTGCCAGCAGTGATCAGACAGGGAGACCGAACACTGAAGCTTTCTTT.

This clonotype is medium-sized (0.01 to 0.1%) in the sample. V gene TRBV6-1 combines with J gene TRBJ2-3; a possible D gene is TRBD1 (6 bases). The germline V and J ends were trimmed by 5 bases and 1 base, with 16 bases remaining between them. Germline V gene sequence: CDR1 MNHNS, CDR2 SASEGT. The CDR3 runs to 16 residues. CDR3 bases: TGTGCCAGCAGTTCGGACAGAGGATGGGGCACAGATACGCAGTATTTT. Residues: CASSSDRGWGTDTQYF.

The table lists this clonotype with many counts. This chain links TRBV20-1 with TRBJ1-2; no reliable D call. The germline gives CDR1 DFQATT, CDR2 SNEGSKA (reference sequence). Trimming removed 3 bases at V and 4 bases at J, with 6 bases between. This CDR3 comprises 11 residues. The CDR3 region is CSASTLYGYTF. Written as DNA, the CDR3 is TGCAGTGCTAGTACCCTCTATGGCTACACCTTC.

This clonotype has a count of ten or more. The chain recombines TRBV20-1 with TRBJ2-5, with TRBD2 matching over 8 bases. The germline gives CDR1 DFQATT, CDR2 SNEGSKA (reference sequence). CDR3 length: 15 amino acids. With V trimmed by 0 bases and J by 0 bases, 3 bases remained unmatched. In DNA, the CDR3 is TGCAGTGCTAGAGACGGGGGGGTGTACCAAGAGACCCAGTACTTC. It is translated as CSARDGGVYQETQYF.

CDR3 coding DNA: TGTGCCAGCAGCCACGGACTAGCGGGGGGAGACCCCGGGGAGCTGTTTTTT. It translates to CASSHGLAGGDPGELFF. This rearrangement joins TRBV4-2 to TRBJ2-2; 14 bases align to TRBD2. The V gene's germline CDR1 is LGHNA and CDR2 YNFKEQ. Germline trimming cut 3 bases from V and 6 bases from J; bases unmatched to any gene: 6. This CDR3 is built from 17 residues.

The table lists this clonotype with many counts. The chain employs TRBV20-1 and TRBJ1-1; 8 nucleotides agree with TRBD1. Germline assignment: CDR1 DFQATT and CDR2 SNEGSKA (reference sequence). V lost 1 base, J lost 1 base, and 2 bases stayed unmatched. CDR3 length equals 14 residues. The CDR3 protein is CSARADRANTEAFF. For the CDR3, the DNA is TGCAGTGCTAGAGCGGACAGGGCGAACACTGAAGCTTTCTTT.